A single sample is the source of the 3 T cell receptor beta chains below, sequenced in a study of cytomegalovirus exposure and HLA in healthy donors. Primers: 60 Vbeta forward and 13 Jbeta reverse. Assay: immunoSEQ multiplex PCR; the TCRdb copy retains only in-frame clones and omits some. The sample shows about 150,000 clones, around 79% of them seen only once. Specimen: PBMCs. The source of these receptors is a human donor in good health.

This clone was counted between two and nine times. The V gene is TRBV7-9, the J gene TRBJ2-3; TRBD1 might be the D (6 bases). CDR3 length: 15 residues. The germline V gene encodes CDR1 SEHNR and CDR2 FQNEAQ (reference sequence). V lost 2 bases to trimming and J lost 2 bases, with 11 bases between them. The CDR3 spells CASSLIQGDTDTQYF. The CDR3 region has the DNA TGTGCCAGCAGCTTAATACAGGGCGACACAGATACGCAGTATTTT.

The chain recombines TRBV7-2 with TRBJ1-1; 7 nucleotides match TRBD1. With V trimmed by 5 bases and J by 4 bases, 13 bases remained unmatched. The CDR3 is 16 residues long. CDR1 SGHTA and CDR2 FQGNSA come from the germline V gene. CDR3 sequence (DNA): TGTGCCAGCAGCCAGAGAAAGACAGGGATAGCCACTGAAGCTTTCTTT. Protein product: CASSQRKTGIATEAFF.

The rearrangement uses TRBV11-2 and TRBJ2-2, with 7 bases fitting TRBD2. The V segment lost 2 bases and the J segment 4 bases; nucleotides outside the gene matches: 7. Germline CDR1 reads SGHAT; CDR2 reads FQNNGV. The CDR3 consists of 16 residues. The CDR3 here is CASSLNPGGSTGELFF. The CDR3 DNA sequence: TGTGCCAGCAGCTTAAACCCCGGGGGGAGCACCGGGGAGCTGTTTTTT.